The 21 T cell receptor beta chains in this list originate from one sample, sequenced in a study of cytomegalovirus exposure and HLA in healthy donors. Vbeta (60) and Jbeta (13) primers were used in the PCR. Sequencing was performed with immunoSEQ multiplex PCR; in TCRdb, only in-frame clones are kept and a portion is missing. This sample has approximately 150,000 clones, with more than 65% found just once. Specimen: PBMCs. Receptors were obtained from a woman younger than 45 in good health and CMV-seronegative.

The chain uses TRBV19 and TRBJ1-1, with 8 bases identical to TRBD1. CDR1 LNHDA and CDR2 SQIVND come from the germline V gene (reference sequence). The CDR3 runs to 14 residues. Trimming took 9 bases from V and 4 from J; bases not matched to a gene: 10. CDR3 nucleotides: TGTGCCAGCGCTGCCGGGACAGGTCTCACTGAAGCTTTCTTT. Translated: CASAAGTGLTEAFF.

This clone was seen only once. The rearrangement joins TRBV5-4 to TRBJ2-1, with 7 bases fitting TRBD2. CDR1 SGHNT and CDR2 YYREEE come from the germline V gene (reference sequence). This CDR3 spans 17 amino acids. V dropped 2 bases and J dropped 1; count of bases not matched to a gene: 9. CDR3 bases: TGTGCCAGCAGCTTATTCGGCGGGAGCAGATCCTACAATGAGCAGTTCTTC. It encodes CASSLFGGSRSYNEQFF.

This chain connects TRBV2 to TRBJ2-7, with unresolved D. The CDR3 runs 12 residues. The germline gives CDR1 SNHLY, CDR2 FYNNEI. With 7 bases removed from V and 1 base from J, the gap between germline ends came to 8 bases. The chain's CDR3 is CASTTPSYEQYF. DNA of the CDR3: TGTGCCAGCACTACCCCTTCCTACGAGCAGTACTTC.

A note on this clone: Within the sample, other DNA sequences also encode this same CDR3. This sequence joins TRBV2 and TRBJ1-5; 9 bases fit TRBD1. Germline V lookup: CDR1 SNHLY, CDR2 FYNNEI. V dropped 7 bases and J dropped 6; count of bases not matched to a gene: 7. CDR3 length: 14 residues. For the CDR3, the DNA is TGTGCCAGCACTGGGACAGGGAGAGGTCAGCCCCAGCATTTT. Its translation: CASTGTGRGQPQHF.

The chain recombines TRBV6-1 with TRBJ1-2; the D gene is possibly TRBD1 (6 bases). The CDR3 consists of 13 residues. The germline V gene has CDR1 MNHNS and CDR2 SASEGT. V was shortened by 6 bases and J by 5 bases, with 13 bases between the two germline ends. Here the CDR3 reads CASRGQPEYGYTF. CDR3 DNA sequence: TGTGCCAGCAGAGGACAGCCTGAATATGGCTACACCTTC.

The rearrangement links TRBV7-2 to TRBJ1-3; D possibly corresponds to TRBD1 (5 bases). Germline CDR1 and CDR2: SGHTA and FQGNSA. Between the trimmed V and J ends, which lost 1 base and 2 bases, there was a span of 12 bases. The CDR3 extends over 16 amino acids. The DNA of the CDR3 is TGTGCCAGCAGCTTAGGGTGGCGGGGGGCTGGAAACACCATATATTTT. It codes for CASSLGWRGAGNTIYF.

The chain combines TRBV5-1 with TRBJ1-4; D is uncertain. Germline-derived CDR1 and CDR2 are SGHRS and YFSETQ. Trimming took 4 bases from V and 1 from J, leaving 11 bases between them. The CDR3 covers 15 residues. The DNA of the CDR3 is TGCGCCAGCAGCCCCGGGGTAGGAACTAATGAAAAACTGTTTTTT. As protein: CASSPGVGTNEKLFF.

The chain couples TRBV6-6 to TRBJ2-5, with D maybe TRBD2 (7 bases). This CDR3 contains 14 residues. Trimming removed 5 bases from V and 3 bases from J, with 13 bases in between. The germline CDR1 and CDR2 sequences are MNHNY and SVGAGI (reference sequence). Here the CDR3 reads CASSTRGGKETQYF. CDR3 nucleotide sequence: TGTGCCAGCAGTACGAGGGGGGGAAAAGAGACCCAGTACTTC.

This clone has just a few counts. The V and J genes are TRBV7-8 and TRBJ1-5; perhaps TRBD1 as D (5 bases). V lost 0 bases to trimming and J lost 0 bases, with 12 bases between them. This CDR3 is 17 amino acids long. Germline values: CDR1 SGHVS, CDR2 FQNEAQ. CDR3 protein: CASSLAGGLDSNQPQHF. As DNA, the CDR3 is TGTGCCAGCAGCTTAGCGGGGGGACTCGATAGCAATCAGCCCCAGCATTTT.

CDR3 sequence: CASSELSPANYGYTF. Here the CDR3 DNA reads TGTGCCAGCAGTGAACTGTCCCCAGCTAACTATGGCTACACCTTC. The rearrangement joins TRBV2 to TRBJ1-2; no clear D gene. Germline lookup yields CDR1 SNHLY and CDR2 FYNNEI. The ends were cut back, 2 bases at V and 0 bases at J, with 10 bases in the middle. This CDR3 is built from 15 residues.

The rearrangement links TRBV29-1 to TRBJ2-5, with 9 bases matching TRBD1. The CDR3 is made up of 12 amino acids. Trimming at V came to 6 bases and at J to 4 bases, leaving 3 bases not matched to a gene. Germline assignment: CDR1 SQVTM and CDR2 ANQGSEA. The CDR3 DNA sequence: TGCAGCGTAGACAGGGGGGGAGAGACCCAGTACTTC. It yields the protein CSVDRGGETQYF. The full variable domain, in which reference TRBV29-1 and TRBJ2-5 provide the parts outside the CDR3, is SAVISQKPSRDICQRGTSLTIQCQVDSQVTMMFWYRQQPGQSLTLIATANQGSEATYESGFVIDKFPISRPNLTFSTLTVSNMSPEDSSIYLCSVDRGGETQYFGPGTRLLVL.

The J gene is TRBJ2-3, the V gene TRBV7-9, with TRBD2 identical over 10 bases. The germline V gene has CDR1 SEHNR and CDR2 FQNEAQ (reference sequence). The CDR3 is 14 residues long. Trimming cost V 5 bases and J 4 bases; bases outside gene matches: 3. The CDR3 reads CASSRTSGPDTQYF. CDR3 nucleotide sequence: TGTGCCAGCAGCCGGACTAGCGGTCCAGATACGCAGTATTTT.

This sequence joins TRBV4-1 and TRBJ1-2; TRBD1 aligns across 12 bases. This CDR3 comprises 19 residues. Unmatched junction bases numbered 18, after V lost 2 bases and J lost 8 bases. Germline-derived CDR1 and CDR2 are MGHRA and YSYEKL. The CDR3 region is CASSQSPGTGGLSTLGYTF. DNA for the CDR3: TGCGCCAGCAGCCAATCCCCGGGGACAGGGGGCCTTTCGACGTTAGGCTACACCTTC.

This chain joins TRBV7-9 and TRBJ2-7, with a weak D call TRBD1 (5 bases). Trimming stripped 5 bases from V and 5 bases from J, with 10 bases between. The CDR3 covers 12 residues. Germline V gives CDR1 SEHNR, CDR2 FQNEAQ (reference sequence). This CDR3 is CASSQGNHEQYF. The CDR3 nucleotides are TGTGCCAGCAGCCAGGGCAACCACGAGCAGTACTTC.

The gene calls are TRBV4-1 and TRBJ2-5; 11 bases align to TRBD2. CDR1 and CDR2 from the germline V gene are MGHRA and YSYEKL. Losses at the gene ends were 1 base for V and 1 base for J; bases not matched to a gene: 5. The CDR3 runs 17 residues. The CDR3 DNA is TGCGCCAGCAGCCAAGTGCTTAGCGGGGGGGCCCAAGAGACCCAGTACTTC. Translated, it gives CASSQVLSGGAQETQYF.

The V call is TRBV9, the J call TRBJ2-7; 7 bases map to TRBD2. CDR1 and CDR2 (germline): SGDLS, YYNGEE. The V segment lost 3 bases and the J segment 2 bases; nucleotides outside the gene matches: 5. The CDR3 is made up of 14 amino acids. The CDR3 bases are TGTGCCAGCAGCGCCTCTAGCGGCACCTACGAGCAGTACTTC. This gives the protein CASSASSGTYEQYF.

V is TRBV5-4 and J is TRBJ2-3; D gene ambiguous. Germline V CDR1 and CDR2: SGHNT, YYREEE (reference sequence). This CDR3 contains 15 residues. The V gene lost 1 base and the J gene lost 0 bases, with 9 bases spanning the gap. The CDR3 loop reads CASSLLFQSTDTQYF. CDR3 coding DNA: TGTGCCAGCAGCTTGTTGTTCCAGAGCACAGATACGCAGTATTTT.

V gene TRBV5-1 combines with J gene TRBJ1-4; 7 bases map to TRBD1. The germline CDR1 and CDR2 sequences are SGHRS and YFSETQ. V gave up 4 bases and J gave up 3 bases; unmatched junction bases: 21. This CDR3 contains 20 residues. DNA for the CDR3: TGCGCCAGCAGCCCCGGGGACAGTATACCATTTTTAAATTCTAATGAAAAACTGTTTTTT. Residues: CASSPGDSIPFLNSNEKLFF. The full variable domain, in which reference TRBV5-1 and TRBJ1-4 provide the parts outside the CDR3, is KAGVTQTPRYLIKTRGQQVTLSCSPISGHRSVSWYQQTPGQGLQFLFEYFSETQRNKGNFPGRFSGRQFSNSRSEMNVSTLELGDSALYLCASSPGDSIPFLNSNEKLFFGSGTQLSVL.

This clone was seen only a few times. The rearrangement joins TRBV5-4 to TRBJ1-2; 9 bases agree with TRBD1. The CDR3 sequence is 15 residues long. The V gene end was trimmed by 2 bases and the J gene end by 4 bases; junction bases not matched to a gene: 6. CDR1 and CDR2 (germline): SGHNT, YYREEE (reference sequence). CDR3 residues: CASSFGQGSGYGYTF. The CDR3 nucleotides are TGTGCCAGCAGCTTCGGACAGGGGAGCGGCTATGGCTACACCTTC.

The chain carries TRBV5-1 and TRBJ2-2, with TRBD2 identical over 8 bases. There are 16 residues in the CDR3. CDR1 is SGHRS, CDR2 YFSETQ, per germline. The trim removed 2 bases at V and 0 bases at J, leaving 3 bases unmatched. CDR3 in amino acids: CASSLAGATNTGELFF. CDR3 sequence (DNA): TGCGCCAGCAGCTTAGCGGGGGCGACGAACACCGGGGAGCTGTTTTTT.

The V gene is TRBV6-1, the J gene TRBJ2-5, with D tentatively TRBD1 (6 bases). This CDR3 has 14 residues. The V gene lost 6 bases and the J gene lost 5 bases, with 16 bases spanning the gap. Germline V gives CDR1 MNHNS, CDR2 SASEGT. CDR3 region: CASSLYRVGETQYF. The DNA for the CDR3 is TGTGCCAGCAGCCTTTACAGGGTTGGGGAGACCCAGTACTTC.